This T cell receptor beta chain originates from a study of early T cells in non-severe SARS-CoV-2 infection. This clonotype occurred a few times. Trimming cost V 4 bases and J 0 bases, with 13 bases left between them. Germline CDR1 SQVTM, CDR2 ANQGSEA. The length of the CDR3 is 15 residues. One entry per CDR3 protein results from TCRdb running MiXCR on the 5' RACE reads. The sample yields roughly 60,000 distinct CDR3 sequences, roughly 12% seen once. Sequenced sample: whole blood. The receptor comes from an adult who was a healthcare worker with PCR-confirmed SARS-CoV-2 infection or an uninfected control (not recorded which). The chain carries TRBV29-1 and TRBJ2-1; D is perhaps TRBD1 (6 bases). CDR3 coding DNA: TGCAGCGTTGGAGGGGGAGAGAGCTCCTACAATGAGCAGTTCTTC. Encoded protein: CSVGGGESSYNEQFF.